This paragraph covers one T cell receptor beta chain sequence. Antigen unknown. These data are taken from a study of vaccination and CD4 T cells after COVID-19. CDR3 length: 18 residues. Trimming removed 5 bases from V and 5 bases from J; junction bases left unmatched: 12. Per germline, CDR1 KGHDR and CDR2 SFDVKD. Cultured CD4+ T cell DNA underwent sequencing with the Oncomine TCR Beta short-read assay. TCRdb passed the PCR reads through MiXCR, listing each CDR3 protein once. Counted here are under 20,000 distinct CDR3 sequences, roughly 60% occurring once; the ten biggest clones make up about 10%. This sample's treatment: roughly 11-day PBMC culture with coronavirus spike peptide pools or control peptides (ViraFEST assay).

This TCR was recovered from a human donor who had recovered from COVID-19. The material sequenced was CD4+ T cells from blood, cultured in vitro. The chain has TRBV24-1 and TRBJ2-1, with TRBD2 matching over 12 bases. CDR3 protein: CATSGGDLAGGPHNEQFF. The DNA for the CDR3 is TGTGCCACCAGTGGAGGAGATCTAGCGGGAGGGCCCCACAATGAGCAGTTCTTC.